The T cell receptor (beta chain) under discussion was sequenced for a study of T cells in Graves' hyperthyroidism and ophthalmopathy. Study summary: Blood from the periphery was taken at initial diagnosis, before any treatment.

The table lists this clonotype with many counts. Criteria for exclusion of patients were uncontrolled infection, other autoimmune disease, pregnancy or lactation. J lost 4 bases, V lost 7 bases, and 5 bases had no gene match. The CDR3 spans 13 residues. Germline CDR1 and CDR2: SNHLY and FYNNEI. Amplification of TCR beta CDR3 regions was performed using RNA transcripts as template. HTBI primers were the set used in a first-round RT-PCR of the TCR CDR3. TCRdb used MiXCR to reprocess the multiplex PCR reads, holding one entry per CDR3 protein. The sample carries hundreds of thousands of distinct CDR3 sequences, about 17% recorded once.

The clonotype originates from a young woman with Graves' ophthalmopathy. The J gene is TRBJ2-7, the V gene TRBV2; 9 bases fit TRBD2. Material for sequencing was blood. CDR3 amino acids: CASTARGGYEQYF. The CDR3 nucleotides are TGTGCCAGCACGGCGCGGGGGGGTTACGAGCAGTACTTC.